These 29 T cell receptor beta chains were all obtained from the same sample, sequenced in a study of blood T cell repertoires in COVID-19. Measured with immunoSEQ multiplex PCR; TCRdb has only the in-frame clones, and not every one. The table lists under 150,000 clones, 84% of them singletons. The sequencing input was peripheral blood. Every receptor here comes from a human donor in a cohort sampled during active COVID-19.

The chain uses TRBV6-5 and TRBJ2-7; perhaps TRBD2 as D (5 bases). Germline lookup yields CDR1 MNHEY and CDR2 SVGAGI. The length of the CDR3 is 11 residues. The V gene lost 5 bases and the J gene lost 4 bases, with 6 bases spanning the gap. DNA for the CDR3: TGTGCCAGCAGTCGAGGGTACGAGCAGTACTTC. It translates to CASSRGYEQYF.

This clone was seen just once. In DNA form, the CDR3 reads TGTGCCAGCCGAAGGGACAGGGGAGGTTCAGATACGCAGTATTTT. Translating it yields CASRRDRGGSDTQYF. The chain combines TRBV5-8 with TRBJ2-3; 10 nucleotides agree with TRBD1. CDR1 and CDR2 (germline): SGHTS, YDEGEE. V trimming: 7 bases; J trimming: 4 bases; junction bases outside the gene matches: 9. The CDR3 has 15 residues.

The V gene is TRBV15, the J gene TRBJ2-1; D remains ambiguous. V gave up 5 bases and J gave up 10 bases, with 12 bases separating them. Germline CDR1 LNHNV, CDR2 YYDKDF (reference sequence). The CDR3 length is 12 residues. The CDR3 DNA sequence: TGTGCCACCAGCGCCATCCCCGGGGAGCAGTTCTTC. Translation: CATSAIPGEQFF.

Regarding this clone: This same CDR3 is encoded by further DNA sequences in the sample. The V call is TRBV5-1, the J call TRBJ1-1, with a tentative D call TRBD1 (6 bases). The CDR3 sequence is 14 residues long. Germline CDR1 SGHRS, CDR2 YFSETQ. Deletions cut 5 bases from V and 0 bases from J, with 11 bases between. This CDR3 is CASSLGGMNTEAFF. In nucleotides, the CDR3 is TGCGCCAGCAGTCTTGGGGGCATGAACACTGAAGCTTTCTTT.

This clone appeared many times. This rearrangement joins TRBV9 to TRBJ1-1; D unclear. The V gene's germline CDR1 is SGDLS and CDR2 YYNGEE. The CDR3 extends over 14 amino acids. V was cut by 4 bases and J by 3 bases, with 13 bases left in between. CDR3 nucleotide sequence: TGTGCCAGCAGCCCGCACAATGTGGACACTGAAGCTTTCTTT. It specifies CASSPHNVDTEAFF.

This clone was recorded only once. This chain uses TRBV4-1 with TRBJ1-4; D gene unclear. V lost 0 bases to trimming and J lost 6 bases, with 11 bases between them. Germline loops: CDR1 MGHRA, CDR2 YSYEKL. The CDR3 covers 15 residues. For the CDR3, the DNA is TGCGCCAGCAGCCAAGAGGGTAAGCGGCATGAAAAACTGTTTTTT. It codes for CASSQEGKRHEKLFF.

This clone was recorded only once. The chain employs TRBV6-1 and TRBJ2-1, with 9 bases fitting TRBD1. After removal of 3 bases from V and 6 bases from J, the junction contained 3 bases not matched to a gene. The CDR3 is made up of 14 amino acids. In germline, CDR1 is MNHNS, CDR2 SASEGT. CDR3 amino acids: CASSDMDRGNEQFF. The DNA for the CDR3 is TGTGCCAGCAGTGATATGGACAGGGGCAATGAGCAGTTCTTC.

The V call is TRBV27, the J call TRBJ1-3; D is undetermined. Trimming shortened V by 6 bases and J by 0 bases, and 15 bases separated the two germline ends. Germline V gene lookup returns CDR1 MNHEY and CDR2 SMNVEV (reference sequence). This CDR3 comprises 16 residues. CDR3 in DNA: TGTGCCAGCAGCGCAAGGATCGGGTTCTCTGGAAACACCATATATTTT. This sequence encodes CASSARIGFSGNTIYF.

This rearrangement joins TRBV19 to TRBJ1-5; D possibly corresponds to TRBD1 (5 bases). CDR1 LNHDA and CDR2 SQIVND come from the germline V gene (reference sequence). CDR3 length equals 13 residues. Trimming took off 0 bases at V and 5 bases at J, with 5 bases between the two ends. The CDR3 bases are TGTGCCAGTAGTATAGACAGGGATCAGCCCCAGCATTTT. This codes for CASSIDRDQPQHF.

This CDR3 is CASNRQGETQYF. The DNA for the CDR3 is TGTGCCAGCAACCGACAGGGAGAGACCCAGTACTTC. The chain joins TRBV7-9 to TRBJ2-5, with 7 bases identical to TRBD1. Germline CDR1 and CDR2: SEHNR and FQNEAQ (reference sequence). V lost 7 bases, J lost 4 bases, and 3 bases stayed unmatched. This CDR3 is built from 12 residues.

The genes are TRBV6-5 and TRBJ1-1; 8 bases line up with TRBD1. CDR1 and CDR2 from the germline V gene are MNHEY and SVGAGI. CDR3 length: 15 amino acids. The ends lost 2 bases at V and 5 bases at J; junction bases unmatched: 7. The CDR3 spells CASSYAGQGRTEAFF. The CDR3 DNA sequence: TGTGCCAGCAGTTACGCAGGACAGGGAAGGACTGAAGCTTTCTTT.

This clone was seen only once. The chain combines TRBV7-2 with TRBJ1-5; 7 positions agree with TRBD1. V shed 5 bases and J 6 bases; nucleotides not matched to a gene: 7. This CDR3 has 14 residues. Germline V gene data show CDR1 as SGHTA and CDR2 as FQGNSA. The CDR3 here is CASSPTGSGQPQHF. For the CDR3, the DNA is TGTGCCAGCAGCCCGACAGGGAGCGGTCAGCCCCAGCATTTT.

The chain is built from TRBV19 and TRBJ1-1; D uncertain. The CDR3 runs to 11 residues. V lost 6 bases and J 4 bases, leaving 6 bases between the germline ends. Germline loops: CDR1 LNHDA, CDR2 SQIVND (reference sequence). The chain's CDR3 is CASSRGTEAFF. The DNA for the CDR3 is TGTGCCAGTAGCCGGGGCACTGAAGCTTTCTTT.

This clone came up once. The chain joins TRBV7-9 to TRBJ2-3; 9 nucleotides agree with TRBD2. This CDR3 spans 17 amino acids. Unmatched junction bases numbered 15, after V lost 5 bases and J lost 6 bases. Germline V gene lookup returns CDR1 SEHNR and CDR2 FQNEAQ (reference sequence). The CDR3, as DNA: TGTGCCAGCAGCCACCTGGAGGTAGCGGGGGCCCCGGATACGCAGTATTTT. This codes for CASSHLEVAGAPDTQYF.

The chain recombines TRBV7-2 with TRBJ2-7, with 10 bases lining up with TRBD1. The CDR3 runs to 15 residues. V lost 4 bases to trimming and J lost 3 bases; unmatched junction nucleotides: 6. The germline V gene encodes CDR1 SGHTA and CDR2 FQGNSA. The CDR3 DNA sequence: TGTGCCAGCAGCTCGGGGACAGGGGACTACTACGAGCAGTACTTC. Translation gives CASSSGTGDYYEQYF.

The V gene is TRBV3-1 (or the pseudogene TRBV3-2), the J gene TRBJ1-2; perhaps TRBD1 as D (5 bases). Trimming took off 0 bases at V and 7 bases at J, with 9 bases between the two ends. CDR1 is LGHDT, CDR2 YNNKEL, per germline (reference sequence). CDR3 length: 13 amino acids. The CDR3 nucleotides read TGTGCCAGCAGCCAAGAGGGGGAGGGTGGCTACACCTTC. The encoded protein is CASSQEGEGGYTF.

This clone was seen a few times. V gene TRBV9 combines with J gene TRBJ1-3; 7 bases map to TRBD1. Trimming at V came to 3 bases and at J to 4 bases, leaving 4 bases not matched to a gene. The CDR3 is 14 residues long. Looked up from germline, CDR1 is SGDLS and CDR2 is YYNGEE. The CDR3 reads CASSDRGVGNTIYF. CDR3 sequence (DNA): TGTGCCAGCAGCGACAGGGGTGTCGGAAACACCATATATTTT.

This chain connects TRBV19 to TRBJ2-3; 11 positions match TRBD2. The J segment lost 1 base and the V segment lost 5 bases, leaving 5 bases of the junction unmatched. The germline V gene encodes CDR1 LNHDA and CDR2 SQIVND (reference sequence). This CDR3 region has 16 residues. In DNA form, the CDR3 reads TGTGCCAGTAGTGTAACTAGCGGGGGAGGCACAGATACGCAGTATTTT. Translated, it gives CASSVTSGGGTDTQYF. The whole variable domain, filled in from reference TRBV19 and TRBJ2-3, reads DGGITQSPKYLFRKEGQNVTLSCEQNLNHDAMYWYRQDPGQGLRLIYYSQIVNDFQKGDIAEGYSVSREKKESFPLTVTSAQKNPTAFYLCASSVTSGGGTDTQYFGPGTRLTVL.

The chain carries TRBV29-1 and TRBJ1-1, with a weak D call TRBD1 (6 bases). The CDR3 contains 12 residues. CDR1 is SQVTM, CDR2 ANQGSEA, per germline. Deletions cut 7 bases from V and 1 base from J, with 10 bases between. The CDR3 sequence: CSGGHQNTEAFF. CDR3 nucleotide sequence: TGCAGCGGGGGACATCAGAACACTGAAGCTTTCTTT.

This chain connects TRBV19 to TRBJ2-2; 11 bases are shared with TRBD1. Germline V gene sequence: CDR1 LNHDA, CDR2 SQIVND (reference sequence). This CDR3 comprises 16 residues. The V gene end was trimmed by 8 bases and the J gene end by 2 bases; junction bases not matched to a gene: 7. The CDR3: CASFTGTGGNTGELFF. The CDR3 DNA reads TGTGCCAGTTTTACCGGGACAGGGGGTAACACCGGGGAGCTGTTTTTT.

The chain is built from TRBV9 and TRBJ2-2; D possibly corresponds to TRBD2 (7 bases). Germline V gene data show CDR1 as SGDLS and CDR2 as YYNGEE. The CDR3 sequence is 16 residues long. Trimming removed 0 bases from V and 5 bases from J, with 14 bases in between. The CDR3 here is CASSVELGGPTGELFF. CDR3 coding DNA: TGTGCCAGCAGCGTAGAGCTGGGGGGGCCGACCGGGGAGCTGTTTTTT.

The rearrangement joins TRBV4-3 to TRBJ1-2; no clear D. Trimming stripped 0 bases from V and 4 bases from J, with 12 bases between. The CDR3 totals 15 residues. CDR1 LGHNA and CDR2 YSLEER come from the germline V gene. CDR3 nucleotide sequence: TGCGCCAGCAGCCAAGATCCCCGAGTTAGCTATGGCTACACCTTC. Translated, it gives CASSQDPRVSYGYTF.

V and J are TRBV7-7 and TRBJ2-7, with D possibly being TRBD1 (6 bases). The CDR3 is made up of 18 amino acids. Germline CDR1 is SSHAT and CDR2 is FNYEAQ (reference sequence). In nucleotides, the CDR3 is TGTGCTACCAGACCGGACAGTCTAACCCGGGCGGTCACCTACGAGCAGTACTTC. The encoded protein is CATRPDSLTRAVTYEQYF.

In this sample, this clone turned up a few times. The V call is TRBV15, the J call TRBJ1-5; TRBD1 is a possible D gene (5 bases). The V end was cut by 0 bases, the J end by 3 bases, with 9 bases between. Germline CDR1 LNHNV, CDR2 YYDKDF (reference sequence). CDR3 size: 15 residues. CDR3 in amino acids: CATSRDGHTNQPQHF. The CDR3 DNA is TGTGCCACCAGCAGAGATGGACACACCAATCAGCCCCAGCATTTT.

The chain uses TRBV5-1 and TRBJ2-2, with TRBD1 as a possible D gene (5 bases). CDR1 and CDR2 from the germline V gene are SGHRS and YFSETQ. The germline V and J ends were trimmed by 6 bases and 4 bases, with 13 bases remaining between them. The CDR3 runs to 14 residues. The CDR3 nucleotides are TGCGCCAGCAAGATGACAGAGAGCACCGGGGAGCTGTTTTTT. It is translated as CASKMTESTGELFF.

The chain recombines TRBV7-2 with TRBJ2-1; 8 bases are shared with TRBD2. Germline trimming cut 5 bases from V and 0 bases from J; bases unmatched to any gene: 9. This CDR3 contains 17 residues. In germline, CDR1 is SGHTA, CDR2 FQGNSA. The CDR3 protein is CASSPVIAGSSYNEQFF. The CDR3, as DNA: TGTGCCAGCAGCCCCGTTATAGCGGGAAGCTCCTACAATGAGCAGTTCTTC. Full variable domain (outside the CDR3, taken from reference TRBV7-2 and TRBJ2-1): GAGVSQSPSNKVTEKGKDVELRCDPISGHTALYWYRQSLGQGLEFLIYFQGNSAPDKSGLPSDRFSAERTGGSVSTLTIQRTQQEDSAVYLCASSPVIAGSSYNEQFFGPGTRLTVL.

The chain has TRBV3-1 (or the pseudogene TRBV3-2) and TRBJ2-7; D gene unclear. Germline CDR1 LGHDT, CDR2 YNNKEL (reference sequence). Trimming left V 5 bases short and J 5 bases short, with 4 bases between. The CDR3 has 10 amino acids. For the CDR3, the DNA is TGTGCCAGCAGCGTCAACGAGCAGTACTTC. It is translated as CASSVNEQYF.

The J gene is TRBJ1-1, the V gene TRBV4-3; 11 bases are a match to TRBD1. V lost 4 bases, J lost 6 bases, and 10 bases stayed unmatched. This CDR3 is 16 amino acids long. The germline V gene has CDR1 LGHNA and CDR2 YSLEER. Here the CDR3 reads CASSLGWTGGLAEAFF. For the CDR3, the DNA is TGCGCCAGCAGCCTGGGCTGGACAGGGGGCCTCGCTGAAGCTTTCTTT.

V gene TRBV6-6 combines with J gene TRBJ1-1; D remains ambiguous. V lost 0 bases to trimming and J lost 1 base, with 6 bases between them. Germline CDR1 MNHNY, CDR2 SVGAGI (reference sequence). This CDR3 has 14 amino acids. Here the CDR3 reads CASSYSRKNTEAFF. The CDR3 coding sequence is TGTGCCAGCAGTTACTCTCGTAAGAACACTGAAGCTTTCTTT.